This T cell receptor beta chain was recovered during a study of vaccination effects on CD4 cells after COVID-19 (dated by TCRdb to between 2021 and 2024). Background for the entire study: Participants received two doses of either the BNT162b2 or the mRNA-1273 mRNA SARS-CoV-2 vaccine. In both COVID-19 convalescent patients and infection-naive vaccine recipients, the study compared SARS-CoV-2 spike-specific CD4+ TCR repertoires from before mRNA vaccination with those from after it. Pre-vaccine samples from a couple of convalescent patients were drawn 16 days and one week before the first dose, 142 and 148 days after COVID-19 diagnosis. The full study included around ten COVID-19 convalescent patients and several SARS-CoV-2-naive healthy vaccine recipients. In the study, cultures from other donors were sequenced using the Oncomine TCR Beta short-read assay on an Illumina iSeq 100. Overall study outcomes, separate from this receptor: For convalescent patients, new clones induced by the vaccine made up most of the post-vaccine spike-reactive repertoire, and these new clones were largely distinct from the clones induced by infection. Marked clonal contraction was observed in both infection-induced and vaccine-induced clones at late post-vaccination timepoints, consistent with waning T cell responses. Limitations of the study were the small number of convalescent patients and the absence of early post-infection timepoints.

Libraries were built with the immunoSEQ multiplex PCR assay. DNA from the cultured, isolated CD4+ T cells was subjected to TCR beta CDR3 sequencing. Per the source publication's procedure: Non-productive TCR sequences were removed and reads were trimmed to the CDR3 region, keeping CDR3s of at least 7 amino acids. The MANAFEST web app was used to pick out antigen-specific clonotypes by comparing their expansion in peptide wells with that in reference cultures. Positive clones required FDR<0.05 expansion versus reference and all other wells, odds ratio above 5, and frequency above 0.1% in two replicate wells. Clonotypes significantly expanded in SARS-CoV-2 spike wells and in at least one common cold coronavirus spike condition were defined as cross-reactive. CDR3 similarity was assessed by Levenshtein distance with the stringdist R package, and unrooted trees were built with ape in R 3.6.1. TCRdb retrieved this table from immuneACCESS and kept in-frame rearrangements only. Not all clones are present; in checked studies, unresolved V genes account for under half, and no reason is known for the remainder. V, J and clone size were drawn from that table, and D and trimming were deduced from the DNA. This sample gives 26,000 or so clones in total; approximately 78% of them show up just once. Of the sample, 15% to 20% falls within the top ten clones.

V and J are truncated by 2 bases and 0 bases respectively, leaving an intervening sequence of 5 bases. CDR3 length: 13 amino acids, cysteine to phenylalanine. The CDR3 DNA has 39 bases and is translated from base 1. CDR1 and CDR2, per the germline V gene (reference sequence), are LGHDT and YNNKEL. In the ViraFEST assay, PBMC were stimulated with viral peptide pools, and TCR sequencing was then used to find antigen-specific CD4+ T cell clonotypes based on their expansion. After 10 to 11 days of culture, CD4+ T cells were isolated with the EasySep CD4+ T cell isolation kit. Convalescent patients had PCR-confirmed SARS-CoV-2 infection between March and December 2020, before Alpha, Beta and Delta variants emerged in the United States. A few million PBMC per well were cultured with approximately 10 ug/ml peptides in IMDM containing 5% human AB serum, around 10 IU/ml IL-2 and gentamicin. Half of the culture medium was replaced with fresh IL-2-containing medium on days 3 and 7. Unless noted otherwise, every peptide stimulation condition was cultured in triplicate wells. Using Ficoll-Paque Plus gradient centrifugation, PBMC were separated from whole blood and then either used fresh or cryopreserved at -140C. The overlapping peptide pools covered the spike proteins of SARS-CoV-2 and of the common cold coronaviruses HCoV-NL63, HCoV-OC43 and HCoV-229E. The QIAamp micro DNA kit was used to extract genomic DNA from the cultured CD4+ T cells.

As for this clone: The antigen this receptor binds is unknown. The sample holds no much larger clone one base away, and base qualities are not on file.

The sequence was collected from a human donor who had a prior SARS-CoV-2 infection. The specimen was CD4+ T cells from PBMCs cultured with HCoV-NL63 spike peptides, collected before COVID-19 vaccination. Reading the label with the study, this specimen's cell subset or site is: HCoV-NL63 spike overlapping peptide pool stimulation. This chain joins TRBV3-1 (or the pseudogene TRBV3-2) to TRBJ2-7, with the D gene call left open. The DNA sequence is as follows: TGTGCCAGCAGCCAATTCAACTCCTACGAGCAGTACTTC. Its translation reads: CASSQFNSYEQYF.